This TCR beta chain was sequenced during a study of T cell repertoires in cytomegalovirus infection. Study background: From public TCR beta signatures came an indication of both CMV infection and matching HLA type.

With regard to this clonotype: Its matching antigen is unknown.

TCRdb processed the reads anew with MiXCR; each CDR3 protein has one entry. The sample has some 350,000 distinct CDR3 sequences, about 35% seen once; the top ten hold about 13%. Germline trimming cut 5 bases from V and 5 bases from J; bases unmatched to any gene: 12. The CDR3 sequence is 16 residues long. Germline CDR1 reads DFQATT; CDR2 reads SNEGSKA (reference sequence). The starting material was cultured PBMCs, obtained from culture after CMV antigen stimulation. The receptor was derived from a human donor in good health (CMV status not recorded). Some clones in this sample may be carry-over from other donors' samples. The rearrangement uses TRBV20-1 and TRBJ1-6; 7 bases are a match to TRBD1. CDR3 DNA: TGCAGTGCTTCCCTCAACAGGGGTGGGGATAATTCACCCCTCCACTTT. Protein: CSASLNRGGDNSPLHF.